The source of this T cell receptor (beta chain) is a study of beta chain features in type 1 diabetes. Findings and limits, study-wide: Type 1 diabetes patients had moderately but significantly shorter TCRB CDR3s in all four CD4+ subsets.

Remarks on this clone: Its antigen is undetermined.

The CDR3 loop spans 16 amino acids. Germline V gene lookup returns CDR1 SEHNR and CDR2 FQNEAQ (reference sequence). Trimming removed 5 bases from V and 4 bases from J; junction bases left unmatched: 10. Sequenced material consisted of expressed TCRB transcripts (all of the isolated RNA was reverse transcribed). Repertoires were generated with immunoSEQ multiplex PCR, while TCRdb's copy carries only in-frame clones and drops some. Of 53,000 or so clones in the sample, approximately 60% are singletons; the top ten hold approximately 0.3%. This rearrangement joins TRBV7-9 to TRBJ1-5; TRBD1 matches 8 bases. The sequenced sample consisted of stem cell memory CD4+ T cells from blood. The sequence derives from a woman in her 30s with type 1 diabetes. CDR3 coding DNA: TGTGCCAGCAGCACCGACAGGGGAGGAAATAATCAGCCCCAGCATTTT. Translated, it gives CASSTDRGGNNQPQHF.